The clone carrying this T cell receptor beta chain is classed as medium-sized. The target antigen is unknown. Trimming took off 6 bases at V and 2 bases at J, with 16 bases between the two ends. This CDR3 is 15 amino acids long. The germline gives CDR1 MNHNS, CDR2 SASEGT. The data belong to a study of tumor-infiltrating lymphocytes in primary liver carcinoma. Study-level background: Stage T1-T3 N0M0 tumors spanned roughly 4.2 to 11 cm. Study-wide results and caveats: In tumor-adjacent and tumor-blood pairs, overlap was lower than in tumor region pairs. A significantly higher top-250-clone fraction was found in tumors than in blood (p = 0.039).

Production of TCR beta cDNA used approximately 0.45 ug total RNA together with a constant-region primer. Three nested multiplex PCR rounds, a slightly modified ARM-PCR, produced the libraries for TCR beta. A C-beta reverse primer and TRBV1-TRBV30 forward primers served in each of the first two PCR rounds, at approximately 10 cycles apiece. A single record per CDR3 protein comes from TCRdb applying MiXCR to the multiplex PCR reads. The profile shows 90,000 to 150,000 distinct CDR3 sequences, approximately 68% of them singletons. Bulk tissue was left unsorted, and RNA and DNA were co-extracted from 20-30 mg of it. Surgery removed the patients' primary liver carcinoma.

This chain connects TRBV6-1 to TRBJ2-5, with D tentatively TRBD1 (6 bases). The specimen sequenced was tumor-adjacent normal liver tissue. The clonotype originates from a woman aged 55-75 years with primary liver carcinoma and hepatitis B virus infection. This CDR3 reads CASRYWTDSQETQYF. The CDR3 coding sequence is TGTGCCAGCAGGTACTGGACAGACAGTCAAGAGACCCAGTACTTC.